The 2 T cell receptor beta chains listed next were all sequenced from one sample in a study of CD8 T cells in ankylosing spondylitis. TCRdb fed the 5' RACE reads into MiXCR, producing one record per CDR3 protein. Among 35,000 to 50,000 distinct CDR3 sequences listed, about 11% were seen once. The sequencing sample was made of blood, either unsorted or a sorted T cell fraction (not recorded which). All receptors derive from a male donor with ankylosing spondylitis or in good health (not recorded which).

The gene calls are TRBV7-2 and TRBJ2-3; no firm D call. The V end lost 3 bases, the J end lost 4 bases, and 14 bases lay between the germline ends. There are 15 residues in the CDR3. Germline V CDR1 and CDR2: SGHTA, FQGNSA. Written as DNA, the CDR3 is TGTGCCAGCAGCTTCTTGGATTCACGGGCAGATACGCAGTATTTT. It is translated as CASSFLDSRADTQYF.

This clonotype has at least ten counts. The chain has TRBV3-1 and TRBJ2-4; D unclear. The CDR3 consists of 16 residues. V shed 1 base and J shed 2 bases, with 12 bases lying between them. The V gene's germline CDR1 is LGHDT and CDR2 YNNKEL (reference sequence). CDR3 sequence (DNA): TGTGCCAGCAGCCAAGGACCACAGACCTCCAAAAACATTCAGTACTTC. It encodes CASSQGPQTSKNIQYF.